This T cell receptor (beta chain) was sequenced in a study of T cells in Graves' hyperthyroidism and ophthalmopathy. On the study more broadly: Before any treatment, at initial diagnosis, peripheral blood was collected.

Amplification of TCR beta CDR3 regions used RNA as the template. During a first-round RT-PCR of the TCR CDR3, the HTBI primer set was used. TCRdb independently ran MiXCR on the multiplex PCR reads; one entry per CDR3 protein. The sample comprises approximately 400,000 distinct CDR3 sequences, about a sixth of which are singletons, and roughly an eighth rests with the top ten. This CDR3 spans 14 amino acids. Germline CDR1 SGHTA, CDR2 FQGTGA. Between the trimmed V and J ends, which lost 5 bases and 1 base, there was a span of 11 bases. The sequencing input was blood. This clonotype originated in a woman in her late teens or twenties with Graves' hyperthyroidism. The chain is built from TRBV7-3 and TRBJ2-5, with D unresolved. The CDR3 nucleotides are TGTGCCAGCAGCCGCACCGCTTCCCAAGAGACCCAGTACTTC. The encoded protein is CASSRTASQETQYF.